The rows below give T cell receptor beta chains drawn from one sample of a study of molecular identifiers for immune sequencing clone quantification. One entry per CDR3 protein results from TCRdb running MiXCR on the PCR reads. The sample shows 300,000 to 350,000 distinct CDR3 sequences, about a fifth of them seen only once. Sequencing used naive CD8+ T cells from blood, with Jurkat cell RNA spiked in. These receptors all stem from a human donor in good health. Some libraries in this study had Jurkat cell RNA spiked in. Both conserved end residues are part of each CDR3. Fields, in order: D gene, clone size, J gene, V gene, CDR3 DNA, CDR3 protein. D genes are given only for firm matches. Size is omitted from some rows. Given values are once, few, many or a class for expanded clones.

>-|-|TRBJ2-7|TRBV3-1
TGTGCCAGCACTCAAATGGGAGCGATGCAGGGTCCCCGTGAGGGCTTCTACGAGCAGTACTTC
CASTQMGAMQGPREGFYEQYF
>-|many|TRBJ2-7|TRBV20-1
TGCAGTGCTTTACAGGGTCCCTACGAGCAGTACTTC
CSALQGPYEQYF
>-|many|TRBJ2-3|TRBV7-2
TGTGCCAGCAGCCCAAGTGTTGGCGGGTACACAGATACGCAGTATTTT
CASSPSVGGYTDTQYF
>-|many|TRBJ2-3|TRBV28
TGTGCCAGCAGTTTCAGTACTACGCAGTATTTT
CASSFSTTQYF
>-|many|TRBJ2-7|TRBV7-9
TGTGCCAGCAGCTTACCCGCGGCGTCGTACGAGCAGTACTTC
CASSLPAASYEQYF
>-|few|TRBJ2-2|TRBV19
TGTGCCAGTAGTACGTCGGCTAGCGCTTACGGGGAGCTGTTTTTT
CASSTSASAYGELFF
>-|-|TRBJ2-7|TRBV7-6
TGTGCCAGCAGCTTAGGGCGGCTCTACGAGCAGTACTTC
CASSLGRLYEQYF
>-|-|TRBJ2-1|TRBV24-1
TGTGCCACCAGTGTTGGGGCGCGCAATGAGCAGTTCTTC
CATSVGARNEQFF
>-|many|TRBJ2-1|TRBV29-1
TGCAGCGTCAAGGACAGTCGGGTCCTGAGCAATGAGCAGTTCTTC
CSVKDSRVLSNEQFF
>-|many|TRBJ1-3|TRBV9
TGTGCCAGCAGCGGAACAGGGAACCCTGGAAACACCATATATTTT
CASSGTGNPGNTIYF
>-|many|TRBJ2-7|TRBV28
TGTGCCAGCAGACCGGACAGCCACTACGAGCAGTACTTC
CASRPDSHYEQYF
>TRBD2|many|TRBJ2-7|TRBV6-1
TGTGCCAGCAGTGAATTGAGGGCTAGCGGGAGGTCCGACGAGCAGTACTTC
CASSELRASGRSDEQYF
>-|many|TRBJ2-3|TRBV4-1
TGCGCCAGCAGCCAAGATGTCCTATTGGGCACAGATACGCAGTATTTT
CASSQDVLLGTDTQYF
>-|-|TRBJ1-1|TRBV4-1
TGCGCCAGCAGCTCCAGTCAGGGGTCGAACACTGAAGCTCTCTTT
CASSSSQGSNTEALF
>TRBD2|few|TRBJ2-5|TRBV20-1
TGCAGTGCCGGGACTAGCGGGAGTGGGGAGACCCAGTACTTC
CSAGTSGSGETQYF
>TRBD2|-|TRBJ2-3|TRBV14
TGTGCCAGCAGCCGAATACTAGCGGGGGGGCCGGATACGCAGTATTTT
CASSRILAGGPDTQYF
>-|many|TRBJ2-7|TRBV4-1
TGCGCCAGCAGCCAAGTACCACAGGGCACCTACGAGCAGTACTTC
CASSQVPQGTYEQYF
>-|many|TRBJ1-1|TRBV4-1
TGCGCCAGCAGCCATGAAAGCGGGATTAACACTGAAGCTTTCTTT
CASSHESGINTEAFF
>-|many|TRBJ2-7|TRBV20-1
TGCAAGGGCACACCCGGCTACGAGCAGTACTTC
CKGTPGYEQYF
>TRBD1|many|TRBJ1-2|TRBV14
TGTGCCAGCAGCCAAGAATGGGCTCGGGACAGTAGTAATGGCTACACCTTC
CASSQEWARDSSNGYTF
>-|many|TRBJ1-1|TRBV12-3/TRBV12-4
TGTGCCAGCAGTTTCGGTGGCGGAGACAGTGAAGCTTTCTTT
CASSFGGGDSEAFF
>-|many|TRBJ2-3|TRBV6-5
TGTGCCAGCAGTTACTTGGGAAACCCTAGCACAGATACGCAGTATTTT
CASSYLGNPSTDTQYF
>TRBD2|many|TRBJ2-5|TRBV29-1
TGCAGCGTTGAAGGCGGGGGGGCGCTTGGTCAAGAGACCCAGTACTTC
CSVEGGGALGQETQYF
>-|many|TRBJ2-5|TRBV12-3/TRBV12-4
TGTGCCAGCAGCGGATGGAAGCCTAAAGAGACCCAGTACTTC
CASSGWKPKETQYF
>-|many|TRBJ2-7|TRBV28
TGTGCCAGCAGTTTATTGTCAGGGACTGAGCAGTACTTC
CASSLLSGTEQYF
>TRBD2|many|TRBJ2-5|TRBV27
TGTGCCAGCAGTCCGACTCCGGGACTAGCGGAGGTGCAGTGGTACTTC
CASSPTPGLAEVQWYF
>-|few|TRBJ2-7|TRBV14
TGTGCCAGCAGCCAAGATACGGGACTCCTGGGGTACGAGCAGTACTTC
CASSQDTGLLGYEQYF
>-|many|TRBJ1-6|TRBV28
TGTGCCAGCAGTTACGCCCAGGGTTCCTCACCCCTCCACTTT
CASSYAQGSSPLHF
>TRBD2|-|TRBJ2-5|TRBV5-6
TGTGCCAGCAGCTCCCTAGCGGGGATCCAAGAGACCCAGTACTTC
CASSSLAGIQETQYF
>TRBD2|-|TRBJ2-3|TRBV12-3/TRBV12-4
TGTGCCAGCAGTACGCGACTAGCGGTCCAAAAAAGCACAGATACGCAGTATTTT
CASSTRLAVQKSTDTQYF
>-|many|TRBJ2-3|TRBV14
TGTGCCAGCAGCCACGTTTGGGGGGCATCGGGCACAGATACGCAGTATTTT
CASSHVWGASGTDTQYF
>-|many|TRBJ2-2|TRBV6-6
TGTGCCAGCCCCGGCTACCGGACCGGGGAGCTGTTTTTT
CASPGYRTGELFF
>-|many|TRBJ2-4|TRBV28
TGTGCCAGCAGAACTCTCGACCGAGCCAAAAACATTCAGTACTTC
CASRTLDRAKNIQYF